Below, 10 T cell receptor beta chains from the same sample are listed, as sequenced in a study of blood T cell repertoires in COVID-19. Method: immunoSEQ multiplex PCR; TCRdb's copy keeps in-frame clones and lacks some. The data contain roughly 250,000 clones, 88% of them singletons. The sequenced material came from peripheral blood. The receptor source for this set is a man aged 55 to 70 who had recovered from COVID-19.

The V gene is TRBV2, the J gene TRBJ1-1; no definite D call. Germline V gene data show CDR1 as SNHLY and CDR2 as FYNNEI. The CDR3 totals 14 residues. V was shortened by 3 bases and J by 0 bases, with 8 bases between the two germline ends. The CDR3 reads CASSERTLNTEAFF. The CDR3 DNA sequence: TGTGCCAGCAGTGAGAGAACCTTGAACACTGAAGCTTTCTTT.

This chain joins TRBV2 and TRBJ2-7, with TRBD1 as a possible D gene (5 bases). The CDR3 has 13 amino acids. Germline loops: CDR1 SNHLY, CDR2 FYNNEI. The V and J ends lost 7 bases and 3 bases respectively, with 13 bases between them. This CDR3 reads CASTGQGIYEQYF. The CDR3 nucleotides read TGTGCCAGCACCGGGCAGGGTATCTACGAGCAGTACTTC.

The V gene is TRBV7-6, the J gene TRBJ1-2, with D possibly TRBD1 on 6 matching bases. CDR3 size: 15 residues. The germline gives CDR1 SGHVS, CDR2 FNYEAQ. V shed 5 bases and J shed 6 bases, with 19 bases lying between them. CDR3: CASSPQGQGSNGYTF. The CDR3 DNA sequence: TGTGCCAGCAGCCCCCAGGGGCAGGGCTCAAATGGCTACACCTTC.

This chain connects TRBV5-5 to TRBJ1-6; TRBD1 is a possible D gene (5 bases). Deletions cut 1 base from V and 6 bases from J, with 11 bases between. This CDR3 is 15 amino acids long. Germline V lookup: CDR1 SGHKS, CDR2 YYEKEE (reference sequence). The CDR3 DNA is TGTGCCAGCAGCTTGTCAGGGATTGCTAATTCACCCCTCCACTTT. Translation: CASSLSGIANSPLHF.

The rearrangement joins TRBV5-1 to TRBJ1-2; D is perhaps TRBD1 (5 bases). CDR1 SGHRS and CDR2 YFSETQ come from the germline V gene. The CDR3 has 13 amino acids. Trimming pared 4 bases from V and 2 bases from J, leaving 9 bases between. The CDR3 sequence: CASSPDINYGYTF. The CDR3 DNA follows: TGCGCCAGCAGCCCGGACATAAACTATGGCTACACCTTC.

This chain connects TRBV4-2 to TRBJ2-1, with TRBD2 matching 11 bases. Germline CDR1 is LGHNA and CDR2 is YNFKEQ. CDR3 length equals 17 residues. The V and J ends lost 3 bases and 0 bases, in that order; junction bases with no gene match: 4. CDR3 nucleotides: TGTGCCAGCAGCCAGTTCACTAGCGGGAGCTCCTACAATGAGCAGTTCTTC. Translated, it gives CASSQFTSGSSYNEQFF.

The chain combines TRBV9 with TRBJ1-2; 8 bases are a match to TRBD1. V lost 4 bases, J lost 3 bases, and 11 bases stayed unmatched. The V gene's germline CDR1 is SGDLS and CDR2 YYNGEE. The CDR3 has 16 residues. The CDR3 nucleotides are TGTGCCAGCAGCACTTCGACAGGGGAGATTTACTATGGCTACACCTTC. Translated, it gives CASSTSTGEIYYGYTF.

In DNA, the CDR3 is TGTGCCAGCAGCTTAGCCGCAACTAATGAAAAACTGTTTTTT. Amino acids: CASSLAATNEKLFF. The chain couples TRBV7-2 to TRBJ1-4; D gene unclear. Germline V gene sequence: CDR1 SGHTA, CDR2 FQGNSA. There are 14 residues in the CDR3. The V gene lost 0 bases and the J gene lost 0 bases, with 2 bases spanning the gap.

The CDR3 region is CASSRVLGDYGYTF. The CDR3 DNA reads TGTGCCAGCTCCCGGGTCCTAGGGGACTATGGCTACACCTTC. The chain employs TRBV18 and TRBJ1-2; D perhaps matches TRBD1 (5 bases). CDR3 length: 14 residues. V lost 6 bases to trimming and J lost 3 bases, with 14 bases between them. Germline CDR1 KGHSH, CDR2 LQKENI.

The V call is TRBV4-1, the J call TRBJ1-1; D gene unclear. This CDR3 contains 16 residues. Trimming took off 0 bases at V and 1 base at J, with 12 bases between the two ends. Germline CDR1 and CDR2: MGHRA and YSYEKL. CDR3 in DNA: TGCGCCAGCAGCCAAGAAAGTATACGGAGGAACACTGAAGCTTTCTTT. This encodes CASSQESIRRNTEAFF.